Shown below are 13 T cell receptor beta chains from a single sample sequenced in a study of blood T cell repertoires in COVID-19. Here immunoSEQ multiplex PCR was the method, and the copy in TCRdb shows in-frame clones only, minus some. The sample has more than 60,000 clones, approximately 91% seen once. The specimen sequenced was peripheral blood. The receptors here all came from a woman in her 50s with active or convalescent COVID-19.

The CDR3 DNA is TGCAGTGCTAGTCCGTGGGGACAGGCGGAAAATTCACCCCTCCACTTT. Protein sequence: CSASPWGQAENSPLHF. V and J are TRBV20-1 and TRBJ1-6, with 8 bases lining up with TRBD1. The CDR3 contains 16 residues. J lost 7 bases, V lost 3 bases, and 11 bases had no gene match. Germline V gene sequence: CDR1 DFQATT, CDR2 SNEGSKA (reference sequence).

The rearrangement links TRBV7-9 to TRBJ2-2; tentative D call: TRBD1 (6 bases). CDR3 length equals 19 residues. V was cut by 1 base and J by 4 bases, with 22 bases left in between. Germline V gene data show CDR1 as SEHNR and CDR2 as FQNEAQ (reference sequence). The CDR3 DNA sequence: TGTGCCAGCAGCTTAGTTTCGGGACACGTCGACCATTTCACCGGGGAGCTGTTTTTT. Protein sequence: CASSLVSGHVDHFTGELFF.

The rearrangement links TRBV9 to TRBJ2-5; 8 positions agree with TRBD2. This CDR3 spans 16 amino acids. CDR1 is SGDLS, CDR2 YYNGEE, per germline. Trimming removed 0 bases from V and 2 bases from J; junction bases left unmatched: 6. CDR3 sequence (DNA): TGTGCCAGCAGCGTAGGGTCGGGAGGGAATCAAGAGACCCAGTACTTC. Amino acids: CASSVGSGGNQETQYF. Combining the CDR3 with reference TRBV9 and TRBJ2-5 gives the whole variable domain DSGVTQTPKHLITATGQRVTLRCSPRSGDLSVYWYQQSLDQGLQFLIQYYNGEERAKGNILERFSAQQFPDLHSELNLSSLELGDSALYFCASSVGSGGNQETQYFGPGTRLLVL.

This clone was picked up one time. This chain links TRBV6-5 with TRBJ2-3, with a possible D match to TRBD1 (5 bases). CDR1 is MNHEY and CDR2 is SVGAGI in the germline V gene. The CDR3 consists of 15 residues. V gave up 5 bases and J gave up 0 bases, with 12 bases separating them. The CDR3 DNA reads TGTGCCAGCAGTCGAGCAGGGCGTAGCACAGATACGCAGTATTTT. It codes for CASSRAGRSTDTQYF.

This chain connects TRBV12-3 or TRBV12-4 to TRBJ2-7; D gene ambiguous. Trimming pared 1 base from V and 3 bases from J, leaving 4 bases between. This CDR3 is 12 amino acids long. In DNA form, the CDR3 reads TGTGCCAGCAGTTTAGGTATCTACGAGCAGTACTTC. Protein sequence: CASSLGIYEQYF.

The rearrangement links TRBV2 to TRBJ2-3; 11 bases match TRBD2. The CDR3 loop spans 15 amino acids. V shed 8 bases and J 5 bases; nucleotides not matched to a gene: 9. Germline values: CDR1 SNHLY, CDR2 FYNNEI. CDR3 sequence: CASQKGGTSGDTQYF. CDR3 DNA sequence: TGTGCCAGCCAGAAAGGGGGGACTAGCGGAGATACGCAGTATTTT.

The chain uses TRBV6-6 and TRBJ1-2; 9 bases agree with TRBD1. Germline loops: CDR1 MNHNY, CDR2 SVGAGI (reference sequence). V dropped 5 bases and J dropped 0; count of bases not matched to a gene: 10. The CDR3 totals 17 residues. The CDR3 is CASSPGTGFLTNYGYTF. The CDR3 DNA sequence: TGTGCCAGCAGTCCCGGGACAGGGTTTCTTACTAACTATGGCTACACCTTC.

This clone occurred a few times. The genes are TRBV3-1 (or the pseudogene TRBV3-2) and TRBJ1-1, with a possible D match to TRBD1 (5 bases). Germline values: CDR1 LGHDT, CDR2 YNNKEL (reference sequence). With 6 bases removed from V and 11 bases from J, the gap between germline ends came to 16 bases. The CDR3 is made up of 12 amino acids. The CDR3 spells CASSQGSSRAFF. The DNA for the CDR3 is TGTGCCAGCAGTCAGGGATCCAGTCGGGCTTTCTTT.

The genes are TRBV12-3 or TRBV12-4 and TRBJ2-1, with D unresolved. Trimming removed 5 bases from V and 6 bases from J, with 8 bases in between. CDR3 size: 12 residues. CDR3 bases: TGTGCCAGCAGTGTAGTAGCCAATGAGCAGTTCTTC. It encodes CASSVVANEQFF.

The rearrangement uses TRBV6-5 and TRBJ1-2; D gene unclear. Trimming removed 4 bases from V and 4 bases from J, with 13 bases in between. The germline V gene encodes CDR1 MNHEY and CDR2 SVGAGI. This CDR3 has 14 amino acids. CDR3 in DNA: TGTGCCAGCAGTTTGGGGAGTAAAAGCTATGGCTACACCTTC. Its protein product is CASSLGSKSYGYTF.

V usage is TRBV4-2 and J usage is TRBJ2-3; 9 positions agree with TRBD1. Germline V lookup: CDR1 LGHNA, CDR2 YNFKEQ. V shed 4 bases, J shed 1 base, and the junction held 0 bases outside the gene matches. The CDR3 is made up of 14 amino acids. The CDR3 bases are TGTGCCAGCAGCCGGACAGGGGGCACAGATACGCAGTATTTT. Protein product: CASSRTGGTDTQYF.

V is TRBV27 and J is TRBJ2-7, with 7 bases fitting TRBD1. V was clipped by 8 bases and J by 3 bases; unmatched bases: 13. CDR3 length: 15 amino acids. Germline values: CDR1 MNHEY, CDR2 SMNVEV (reference sequence). The CDR3 nucleotides are TGTGCCAGCCGCCTTCGGTACGGGACAGACTACGAGCAGTACTTC. As protein: CASRLRYGTDYEQYF.

The chain employs TRBV5-1 and TRBJ2-1, with 10 bases lining up with TRBD1. The V and J ends lost 4 bases and 8 bases, in that order; junction bases with no gene match: 6. Germline CDR1 reads SGHRS; CDR2 reads YFSETQ. The CDR3 extends over 14 amino acids. The chain's CDR3 is CASSPTGGQDEQFF. Written as DNA, the CDR3 is TGCGCCAGCAGCCCGACAGGGGGCCAGGATGAGCAGTTCTTC.